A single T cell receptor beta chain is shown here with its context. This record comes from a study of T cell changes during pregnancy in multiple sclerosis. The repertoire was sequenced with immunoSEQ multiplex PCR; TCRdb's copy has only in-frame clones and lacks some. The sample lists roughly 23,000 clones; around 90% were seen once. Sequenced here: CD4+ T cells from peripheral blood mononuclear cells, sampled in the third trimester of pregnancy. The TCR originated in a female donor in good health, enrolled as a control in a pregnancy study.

The CDR3 here is CASSRTGVNTEAFF. In nucleotides, the CDR3 is TGTGCCAGCAGTCGAACAGGGGTGAACACTGAAGCTTTCTTT. The chain employs TRBV2 and TRBJ1-1, with TRBD1 matching 7 bases. There are 14 residues in the CDR3. V lost 5 bases to trimming and J lost 0 bases; unmatched junction nucleotides: 3. Germline V gene sequence: CDR1 SNHLY, CDR2 FYNNEI.